The entry below describes one T cell receptor (beta chain). Compared with germline, one end of the junction differs, possibly owing to a read error. The sample originates from a study of blood T cell repertoires in COVID-19. Per the germline V gene, CDR1 is KGHSH and CDR2 is LQKENI. The CDR3 is made up of 13 amino acids. Participant-reported clinical history was the basis for cohort assignment. Original data processing: Reference gene primer amplification gave nucleated cell count estimates. Profiled with immunoSEQ multiplex PCR; TCRdb holds only in-frame clones, not every one. The DNA gave D and trimming, while V, J and clone size come from that table. This table has roughly 150,000 clones, around 80% appearing once.

Specimen: PBMCs or T cells enriched from blood (not recorded which). V and J are TRBV18 and TRBJ2-3; 7 positions match TRBD2. The sequence came from a woman aged 70 to 79 in a cohort exposed to, infected with or recovered from COVID-19 (not recorded which). The CDR3 coding sequence is TGTGCCAGCTCCCCACGGGGGGTAGATACGCAGTATTTT. Protein product: CASSPRGVDTQYF.